The clone carrying this T cell receptor beta chain was detected ten times or more. Its antigen remains unidentified. V was shortened by 3 bases and J by 4 bases, with 7 bases between the two germline ends. The CDR3 sequence is 13 residues long. Germline CDR1 and CDR2: SEHNR and FQNEAQ (reference sequence). The authors amplified TCR beta CDR3 regions from RNA transcripts. First-round RT-PCR employed HTBI primers, with a second-round multiplex PCR after it. Each CDR3 protein is one row after TCRdb ran MiXCR on the multiplex PCR reads. The sample has about 220,000 distinct CDR3 sequences, roughly 21% seen once. This entry is derived from a study of Graves' ophthalmopathy and Graves' hyperthyroidism. Study-level points and caveats: Most thyroid clonotypes expanded beyond 0.001 frequency were also found in blood. Ophthalmopathy progression prediction by the model yielded a sensitivity of more than 60% and a specificity of 72.22%.

The source of the PBMCs was over 8.5 ml of fresh peripheral blood. Material for sequencing was peripheral blood. The source of this sequence is a woman aged 45 to 65 with Graves' ophthalmopathy. The chain links TRBV7-9 to TRBJ1-3; a possible D gene is TRBD1 (5 bases). The CDR3, as DNA: TGTGCCAGCAGCTTGCGACAGGGAAACACCATATATTTT. It specifies CASSLRQGNTIYF.